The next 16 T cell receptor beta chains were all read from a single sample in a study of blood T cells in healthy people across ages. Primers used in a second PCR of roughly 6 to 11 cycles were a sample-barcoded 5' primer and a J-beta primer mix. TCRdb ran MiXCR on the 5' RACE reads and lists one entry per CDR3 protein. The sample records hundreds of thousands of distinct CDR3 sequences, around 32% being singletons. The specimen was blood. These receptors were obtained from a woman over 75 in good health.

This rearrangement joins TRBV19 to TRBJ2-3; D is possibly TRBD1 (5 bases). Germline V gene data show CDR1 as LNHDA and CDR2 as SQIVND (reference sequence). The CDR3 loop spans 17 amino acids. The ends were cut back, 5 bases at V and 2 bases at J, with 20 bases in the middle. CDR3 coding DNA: TGTGCCAGTAGTGGTCCAAAGGGCGACAGCTACACAGATACGCAGTATTTT. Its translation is CASSGPKGDSYTDTQYF.

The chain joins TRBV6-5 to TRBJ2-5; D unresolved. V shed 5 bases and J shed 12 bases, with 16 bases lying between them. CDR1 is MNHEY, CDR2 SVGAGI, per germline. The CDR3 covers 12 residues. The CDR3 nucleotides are TGTGCCAGCAGTCCCGGGCCCCCTAAGGAGTACTTC. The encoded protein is CASSPGPPKEYF.

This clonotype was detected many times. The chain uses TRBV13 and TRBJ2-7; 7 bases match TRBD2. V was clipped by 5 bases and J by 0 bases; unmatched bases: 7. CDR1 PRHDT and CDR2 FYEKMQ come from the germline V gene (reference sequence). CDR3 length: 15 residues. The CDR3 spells CASSRGRGSSYEQYF. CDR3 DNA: TGTGCCAGCAGCCGTGGGCGGGGGAGCTCCTACGAGCAGTACTTC.

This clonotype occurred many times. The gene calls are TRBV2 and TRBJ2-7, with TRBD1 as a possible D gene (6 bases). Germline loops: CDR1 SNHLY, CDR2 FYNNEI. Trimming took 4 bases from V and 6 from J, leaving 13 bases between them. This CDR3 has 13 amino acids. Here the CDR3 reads CASSAQQGSEQYF. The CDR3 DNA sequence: TGTGCCAGCAGTGCCCAACAGGGATCCGAGCAGTACTTC.

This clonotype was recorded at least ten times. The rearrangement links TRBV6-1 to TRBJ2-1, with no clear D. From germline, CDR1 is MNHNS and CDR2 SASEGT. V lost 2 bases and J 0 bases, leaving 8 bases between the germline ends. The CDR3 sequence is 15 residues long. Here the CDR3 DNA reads TGTGCCAGCAGTGAAACAGTGGTCTCCTACAATGAGCAGTTCTTC. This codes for CASSETVVSYNEQFF.

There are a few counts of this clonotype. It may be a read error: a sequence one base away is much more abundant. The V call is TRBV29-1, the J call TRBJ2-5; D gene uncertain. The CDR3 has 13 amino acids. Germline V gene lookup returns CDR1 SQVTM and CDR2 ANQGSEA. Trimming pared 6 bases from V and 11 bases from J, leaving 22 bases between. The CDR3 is CSVDRVVGNEQYF. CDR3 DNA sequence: TGCAGCGTCGATAGGGTAGTTGGCAATGAGCAGTACTTC.

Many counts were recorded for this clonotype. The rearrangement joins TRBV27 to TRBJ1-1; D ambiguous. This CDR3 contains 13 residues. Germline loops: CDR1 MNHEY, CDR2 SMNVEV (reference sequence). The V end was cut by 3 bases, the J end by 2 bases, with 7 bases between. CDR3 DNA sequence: TGTGCCAGCAGTTTTTTGCTAAACACTGAAGCTTTCTTT. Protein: CASSFLLNTEAFF.

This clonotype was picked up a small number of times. CDR3 in amino acids: CASSEEGKRTEAFF. In DNA, the CDR3 is TGTGCCAGCAGTGAAGAGGGGAAGAGGACTGAAGCTTTCTTT. This sequence joins TRBV6-1 and TRBJ1-1, with a weak D call TRBD1 (5 bases). Germline V gene lookup returns CDR1 MNHNS and CDR2 SASEGT. V lost 1 base, J lost 5 bases, and 11 bases lay in between. CDR3 length: 14 residues.

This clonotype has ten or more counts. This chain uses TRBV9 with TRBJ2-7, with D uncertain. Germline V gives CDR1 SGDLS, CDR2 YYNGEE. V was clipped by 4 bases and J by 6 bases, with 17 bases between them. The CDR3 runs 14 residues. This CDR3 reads CASSPRASRSEQYF. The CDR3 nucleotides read TGTGCCAGCAGCCCTCGGGCCAGTCGGTCCGAGCAGTACTTC.

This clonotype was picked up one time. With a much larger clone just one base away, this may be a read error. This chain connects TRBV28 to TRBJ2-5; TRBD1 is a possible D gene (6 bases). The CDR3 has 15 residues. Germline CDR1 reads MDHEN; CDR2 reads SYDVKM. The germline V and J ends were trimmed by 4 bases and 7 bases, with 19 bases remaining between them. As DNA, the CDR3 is TGTGCCAGCAGTTCCCCAACAGGGATAGGGGGGACCCAGTACTTC. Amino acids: CASSSPTGIGGTQYF.

The CDR3 here is CASSSQRSGANVLTF. CDR3 coding DNA: TGTGCCAGCAGTTCACAGCGCTCTGGGGCCAACGTCCTGACTTTC. The J gene is TRBJ2-6, the V gene TRBV28; D gene ambiguous. The germline V gene encodes CDR1 MDHEN and CDR2 SYDVKM. Between the trimmed V and J ends, which lost 4 bases and 0 bases, there was a span of 7 bases. The CDR3 contains 15 residues. The entire variable domain, with the rest obtained from reference TRBV28 and TRBJ2-6, is as follows: DVKVTQSSRYLVKRTGEKVFLECVQDMDHENMFWYRQDPGLGLRLIYFSYDVKMKEKGDIPEGYSVSREKKERFSLILESASTNQTSMYLCASSSQRSGANVLTFGAGSRLTVL.

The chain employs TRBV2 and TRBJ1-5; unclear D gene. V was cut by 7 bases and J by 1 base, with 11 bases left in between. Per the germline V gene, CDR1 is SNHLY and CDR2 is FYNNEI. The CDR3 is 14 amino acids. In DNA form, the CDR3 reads TGTGCCAGCAATTCCGCCAGGAGCAATCAGCCCCAGCATTTT. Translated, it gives CASNSARSNQPQHF.

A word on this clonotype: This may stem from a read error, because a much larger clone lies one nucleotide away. CDR3 DNA: TGTGCCAGCAGCGTCAGGGGAGTGCAAGAGACCCAGTACTTC. This gives the protein CASSVRGVQETQYF. The chain has TRBV6-1 and TRBJ2-5, with D maybe TRBD1 (6 bases). The CDR3 is 14 amino acids. Trimming removed 6 bases at V and 2 bases at J, with 13 bases between. The germline gives CDR1 MNHNS, CDR2 SASEGT.

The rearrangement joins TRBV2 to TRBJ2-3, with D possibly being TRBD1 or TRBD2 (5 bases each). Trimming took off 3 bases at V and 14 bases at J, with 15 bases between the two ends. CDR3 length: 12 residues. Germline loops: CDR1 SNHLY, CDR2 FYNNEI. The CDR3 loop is CASSEQGGPPYF. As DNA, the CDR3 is TGTGCCAGCAGTGAGCAGGGCGGGCCCCCGTATTTT.

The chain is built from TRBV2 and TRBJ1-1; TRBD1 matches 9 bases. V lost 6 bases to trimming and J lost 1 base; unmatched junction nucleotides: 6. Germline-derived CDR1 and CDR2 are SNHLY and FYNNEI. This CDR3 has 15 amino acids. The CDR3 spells CASSGGQGPNTEAFF. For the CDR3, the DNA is TGTGCCAGCAGCGGGGGACAGGGCCCGAACACTGAAGCTTTCTTT.

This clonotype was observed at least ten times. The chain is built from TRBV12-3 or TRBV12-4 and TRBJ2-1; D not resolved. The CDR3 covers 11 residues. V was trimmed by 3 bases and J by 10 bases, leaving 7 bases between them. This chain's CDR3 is CASSFVREQFF. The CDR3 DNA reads TGTGCCAGCAGTTTCGTACGGGAGCAGTTCTTC.